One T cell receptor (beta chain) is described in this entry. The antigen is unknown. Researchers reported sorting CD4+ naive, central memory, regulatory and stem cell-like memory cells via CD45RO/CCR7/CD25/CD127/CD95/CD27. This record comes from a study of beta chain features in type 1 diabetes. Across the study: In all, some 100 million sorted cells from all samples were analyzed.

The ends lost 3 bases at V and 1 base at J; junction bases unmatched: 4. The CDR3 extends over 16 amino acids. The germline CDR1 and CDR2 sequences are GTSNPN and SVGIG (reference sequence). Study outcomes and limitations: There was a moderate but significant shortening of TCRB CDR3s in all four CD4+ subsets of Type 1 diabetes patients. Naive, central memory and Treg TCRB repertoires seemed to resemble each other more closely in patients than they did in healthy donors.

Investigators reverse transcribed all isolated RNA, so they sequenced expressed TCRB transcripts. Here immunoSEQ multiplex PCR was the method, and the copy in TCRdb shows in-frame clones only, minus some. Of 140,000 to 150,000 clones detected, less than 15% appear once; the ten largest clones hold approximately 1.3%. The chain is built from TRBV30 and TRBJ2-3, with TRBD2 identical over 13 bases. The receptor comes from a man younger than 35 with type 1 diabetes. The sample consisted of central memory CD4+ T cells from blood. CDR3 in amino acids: CAWRLAGGFGTDTQYF. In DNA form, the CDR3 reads TGTGCCTGGAGACTAGCGGGGGGGTTCGGCACAGATACGCAGTATTTT.